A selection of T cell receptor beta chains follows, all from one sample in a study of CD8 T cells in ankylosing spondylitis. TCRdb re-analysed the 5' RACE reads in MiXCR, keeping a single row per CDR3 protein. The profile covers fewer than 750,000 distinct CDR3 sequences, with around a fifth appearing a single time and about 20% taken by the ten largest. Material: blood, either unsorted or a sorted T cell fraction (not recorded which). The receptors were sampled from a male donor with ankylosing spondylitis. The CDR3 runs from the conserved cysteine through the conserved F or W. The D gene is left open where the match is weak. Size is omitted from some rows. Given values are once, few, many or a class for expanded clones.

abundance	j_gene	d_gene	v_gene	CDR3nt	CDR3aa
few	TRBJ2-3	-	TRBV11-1	TGTGCCAGCAGTTTGGGCAGACTCACAGATACGCAGTATTTT	CASSLGRLTDTQYF
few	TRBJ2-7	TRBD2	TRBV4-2	TGTGCCAGCAGCCAAGATCCTAGCGGGAGGGCTCAGCAGTACTTC	CASSQDPSGRAQQYF
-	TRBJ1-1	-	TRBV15	TGTGCCACCAGCAGAGATCGGGGGTCCCGAACTGAAGCTTTCTTT	CATSRDRGSRTEAFF
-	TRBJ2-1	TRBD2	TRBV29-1	TGCAGCGTGGAACCGGGACTAGGCAATGAGCAGTTCTTC	CSVEPGLGNEQFF
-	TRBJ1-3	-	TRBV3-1	TGTGCCAGCAGCCAAGAACGAAAGACCATATATTTT	CASSQERKTIYF
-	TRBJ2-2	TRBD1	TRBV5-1	TGCGCCAGCAGCCGGGACAGGGGAGCCGGGGAGCTGTTTTTT	CASSRDRGAGELFF
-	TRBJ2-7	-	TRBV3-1	TGTGCCAGCAGCCAAGACGTAGGATCTAGCGACCACTACGAGCAGTACTTC	CASSQDVGSSDHYEQYF
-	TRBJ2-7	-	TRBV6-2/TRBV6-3	TGTGCCAGCAGTGTAGTAGACCAGCAGTACTTC	CASSVVDQQYF
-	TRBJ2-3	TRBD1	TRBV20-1	TGCAGTGCTCGGACACCTGGACAGGGTACAGATACGCAGTATTTT	CSARTPGQGTDTQYF
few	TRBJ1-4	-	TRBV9	TGTGCCAGCAGCGTCCAGGGTAATGAAAAACTGTTTTTT	CASSVQGNEKLFF
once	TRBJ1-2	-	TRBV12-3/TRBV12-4	TGTGCCAGCGCCCCGGCAGCAAACTATGGCTACACCTTC	CASAPAANYGYTF
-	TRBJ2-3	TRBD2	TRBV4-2	TGTGCCAGCAGCCAAGATCTCGGACTAGCGGGAGGGAGGCTAAGCACAGATACGCAGTATTTT	CASSQDLGLAGGRLSTDTQYF
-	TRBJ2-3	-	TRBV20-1	TGCAGTGCTAGAGATGCAGGGGATACGCAGTATTTT	CSARDAGDTQYF
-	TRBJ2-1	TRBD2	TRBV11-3	TGTGCCAGCAGCTTAGGGGCGGGAGGCCCCAAGATATACAATGAGCAGTTCTTC	CASSLGAGGPKIYNEQFF
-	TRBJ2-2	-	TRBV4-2	TGTGCCAGCAGCCAGGGGATCGGACTAGGGGGGGAATCTCTGTTTTTT	CASSQGIGLGGESLFF
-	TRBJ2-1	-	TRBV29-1	TGCAGCGTTGAAATGGCAGGGACCTACAATGAGCAGTTCTTC	CSVEMAGTYNEQFF
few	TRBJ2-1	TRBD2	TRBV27	TGTGCCAGCAGTTTTCGCTGGACTAGCGGGGGGAATGAGCAGTTCTTC	CASSFRWTSGGNEQFF
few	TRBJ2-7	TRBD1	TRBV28	TGTGCCAGCAGTTCACCGGGACAGGGCCCCTACGAGCAGTACTTC	CASSSPGQGPYEQYF
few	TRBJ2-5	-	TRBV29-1	TGCAGCGCTCATGGGGGGTACCAAGAGACCCAGTACTTC	CSAHGGYQETQYF
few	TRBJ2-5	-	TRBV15	TGTGCCACCAGCAGAGATATCCCCCTCCACCAAGAGACCCAGTACTTC	CATSRDIPLHQETQYF
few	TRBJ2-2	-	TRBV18	TGTGCCACCCCACTAGACACCGGGGAGCTGTTTTTT	CATPLDTGELFF
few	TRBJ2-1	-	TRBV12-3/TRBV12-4	TGTGCCAGCAGTTTAGCAGGGGCTGAGCAGTTCTTC	CASSLAGAEQFF
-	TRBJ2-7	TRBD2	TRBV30	TGTGCCTGGAGCTTAGCGGGACTATACGAGCAGTACTTC	CAWSLAGLYEQYF
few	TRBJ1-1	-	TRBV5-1	TGCGCCAGCAGCTCGCTACCGCCGAACACTGAAGCTTTCTTT	CASSSLPPNTEAFF
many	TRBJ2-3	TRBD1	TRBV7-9	TGTGCCAGCAGCGCCCTGGGGACAGTTAGCACAGATACGCAGTATTTT	CASSALGTVSTDTQYF
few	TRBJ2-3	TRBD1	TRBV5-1	TGCGCCAGCAGCTCCTACGGGACAGGTCGACCAGATACGCAGTATTTT	CASSSYGTGRPDTQYF
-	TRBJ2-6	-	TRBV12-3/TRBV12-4	TGTGCCAGCAGTTTAATTCTCTCTGGGGCCAACGTCCTGACTTTC	CASSLILSGANVLTF
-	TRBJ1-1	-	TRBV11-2	TGTGCCAGCAGCCCTCGGACAGAGGGGGGAACTGAAGCTTTCTTT	CASSPRTEGGTEAFF
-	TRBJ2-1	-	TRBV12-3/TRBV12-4	TGTGCCAGCAGTCAAGGGGAATCGGGCTACCAGGGGGGACTGGAGCAGTTCTTC	CASSQGESGYQGGLEQFF
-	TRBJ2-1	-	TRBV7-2	TGTGCCAGCAGCTTCCGCCTTTCCGGGGCCTCCTACAATGAGCAGTTCTTC	CASSFRLSGASYNEQFF
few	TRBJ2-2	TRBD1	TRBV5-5	TGTGCCAGCGCCGGGACAGGGTTTGGTAGGGACACCGGGGAGCTGTTTTTT	CASAGTGFGRDTGELFF
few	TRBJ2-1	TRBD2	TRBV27	TGTGCCAGCAGTTTATCTCCCCTTCTAGCGGCCCTCTACAATGAGCAGTTCTTC	CASSLSPLLAALYNEQFF
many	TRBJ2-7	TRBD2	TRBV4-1	TGCGCCAGCAGCCAAGGACTAGCGGAGACCTACGAGCAGTACTTC	CASSQGLAETYEQYF
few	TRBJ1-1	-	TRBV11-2	TGTGCCAGTAGAGCAGACACCACTGAAGCTTTCTTT	CASRADTTEAFF
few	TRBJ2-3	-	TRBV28	TGTGCCAGCAGGGCCACAGGCACAGATACGCAGTATTTT	CASRATGTDTQYF
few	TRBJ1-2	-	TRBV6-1	TGTGCCAGCAGTGAGCGGTTTAACTATGGCTACACCTTC	CASSERFNYGYTF
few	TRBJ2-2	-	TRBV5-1	TGCGCCAGCAGAACGGGACACGCGAACACCGGGGAGCTGTTTTTT	CASRTGHANTGELFF
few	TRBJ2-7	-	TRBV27	TGTGCCAGCAGTTTATGGCCGGGGTACGAGCAGTACTTC	CASSLWPGYEQYF
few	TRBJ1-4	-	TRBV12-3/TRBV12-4	TGTGCCAGCAAATATGACGGGGGTGCGACTAATGAAAAACTGTTTTTT	CASKYDGGATNEKLFF
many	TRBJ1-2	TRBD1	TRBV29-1	TGCAGCGTGGAGACAGGGATAAACTATGGCTACACCTTC	CSVETGINYGYTF
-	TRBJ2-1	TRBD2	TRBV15	TGTGCCACCAGCAGAGGACTAGCGGAGGGCAAGCAGTTCTTC	CATSRGLAEGKQFF
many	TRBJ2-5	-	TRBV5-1	TGCGCCAGCAGCTCGGCACCGGATGTGAAGAGATGGACCCAGTACTTC	CASSSAPDVKRWTQYF
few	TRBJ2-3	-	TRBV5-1	TGCGCCAGCAGCCCCTCCTCGGGGGATACGCAGTATTTT	CASSPSSGDTQYF
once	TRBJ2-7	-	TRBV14	TGTGCCAGCAGCCAATACGCCGAGCAGTACTTC	CASSQYAEQYF